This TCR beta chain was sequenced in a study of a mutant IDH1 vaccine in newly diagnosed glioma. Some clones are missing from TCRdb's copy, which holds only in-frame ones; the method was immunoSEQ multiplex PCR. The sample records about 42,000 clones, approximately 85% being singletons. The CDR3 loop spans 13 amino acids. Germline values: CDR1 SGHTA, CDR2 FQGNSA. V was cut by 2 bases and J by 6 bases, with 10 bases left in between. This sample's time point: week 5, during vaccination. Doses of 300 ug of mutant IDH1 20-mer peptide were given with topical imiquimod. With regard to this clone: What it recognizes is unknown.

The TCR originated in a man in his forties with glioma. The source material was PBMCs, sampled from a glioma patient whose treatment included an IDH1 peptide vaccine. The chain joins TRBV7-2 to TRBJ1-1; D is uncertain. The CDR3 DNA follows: TGTGCCAGCAGCTTACCCTGGCTCCCTGAAGCTTTCTTT. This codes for CASSLPWLPEAFF.